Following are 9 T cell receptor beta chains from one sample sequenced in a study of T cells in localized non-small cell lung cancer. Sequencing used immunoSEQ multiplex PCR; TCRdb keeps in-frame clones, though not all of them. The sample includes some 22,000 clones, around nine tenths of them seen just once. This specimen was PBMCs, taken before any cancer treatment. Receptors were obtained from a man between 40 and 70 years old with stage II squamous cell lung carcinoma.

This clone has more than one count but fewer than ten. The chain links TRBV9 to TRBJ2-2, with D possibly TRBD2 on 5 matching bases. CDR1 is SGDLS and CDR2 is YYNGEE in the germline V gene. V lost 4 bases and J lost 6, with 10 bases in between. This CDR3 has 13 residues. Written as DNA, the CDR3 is TGTGCCAGCAGCCCACGAGGGCCCGGGGAGCTGTTTTTT. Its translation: CASSPRGPGELFF.

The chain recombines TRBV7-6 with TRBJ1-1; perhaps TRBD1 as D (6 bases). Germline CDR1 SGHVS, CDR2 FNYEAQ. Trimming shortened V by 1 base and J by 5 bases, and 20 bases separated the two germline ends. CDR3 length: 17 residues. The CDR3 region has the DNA TGTGCCAGCAGCTTAGAGGAAGCGACAGGCCGGGGGACTGAAGCTTTCTTT. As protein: CASSLEEATGRGTEAFF.

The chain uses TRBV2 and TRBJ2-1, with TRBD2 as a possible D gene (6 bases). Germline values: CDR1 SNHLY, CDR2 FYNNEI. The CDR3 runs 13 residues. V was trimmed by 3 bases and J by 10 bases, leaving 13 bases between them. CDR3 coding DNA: TGTGCCAGCAGTGAGATCGGGACTCCCGAGCAGTTCTTC. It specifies CASSEIGTPEQFF.

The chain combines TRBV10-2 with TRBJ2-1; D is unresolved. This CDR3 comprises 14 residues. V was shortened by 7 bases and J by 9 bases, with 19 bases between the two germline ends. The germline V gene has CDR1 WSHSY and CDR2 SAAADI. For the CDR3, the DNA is TGCGCCAGCACGTCGGCTGGTTCCTGGGGTGAGCAGTTCTTC. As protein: CASTSAGSWGEQFF.

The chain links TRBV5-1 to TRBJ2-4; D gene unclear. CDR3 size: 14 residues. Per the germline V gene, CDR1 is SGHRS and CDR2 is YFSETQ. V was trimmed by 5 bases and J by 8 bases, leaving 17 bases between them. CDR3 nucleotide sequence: TGCGCCAGCAGTCTGGCCGGGCCTCCGGACATTCAGTACTTC. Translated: CASSLAGPPDIQYF.

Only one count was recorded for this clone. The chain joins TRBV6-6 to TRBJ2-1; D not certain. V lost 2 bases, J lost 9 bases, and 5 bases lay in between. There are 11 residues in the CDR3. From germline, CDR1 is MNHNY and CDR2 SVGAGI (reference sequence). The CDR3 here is CASSYLVEQFF. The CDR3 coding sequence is TGTGCCAGCAGTTACCTTGTTGAGCAGTTCTTC.

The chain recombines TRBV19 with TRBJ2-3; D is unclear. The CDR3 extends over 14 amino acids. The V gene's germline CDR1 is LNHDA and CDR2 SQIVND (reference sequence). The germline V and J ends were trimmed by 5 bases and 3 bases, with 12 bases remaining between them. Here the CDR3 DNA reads TGTGCCAGTAGTTTCCACCGGGCAACAGATACGCAGTATTTT. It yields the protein CASSFHRATDTQYF.

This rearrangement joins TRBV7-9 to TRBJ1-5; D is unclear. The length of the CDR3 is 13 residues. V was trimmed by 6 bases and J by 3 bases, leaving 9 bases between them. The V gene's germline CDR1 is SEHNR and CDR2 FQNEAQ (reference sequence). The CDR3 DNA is TGTGCCAGCAGGGGGAACCTCAATCAGCCCCAGCATTTT. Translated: CASRGNLNQPQHF.

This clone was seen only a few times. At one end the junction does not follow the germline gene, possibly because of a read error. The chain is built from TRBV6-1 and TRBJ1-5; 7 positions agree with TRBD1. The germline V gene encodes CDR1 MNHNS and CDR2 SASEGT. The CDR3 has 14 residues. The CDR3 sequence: CASTEGGGGQPQHF. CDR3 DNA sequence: TGTGCCAGCACTGAAGGGGGCGGGGGTCAGCCCCAGCATTTT.